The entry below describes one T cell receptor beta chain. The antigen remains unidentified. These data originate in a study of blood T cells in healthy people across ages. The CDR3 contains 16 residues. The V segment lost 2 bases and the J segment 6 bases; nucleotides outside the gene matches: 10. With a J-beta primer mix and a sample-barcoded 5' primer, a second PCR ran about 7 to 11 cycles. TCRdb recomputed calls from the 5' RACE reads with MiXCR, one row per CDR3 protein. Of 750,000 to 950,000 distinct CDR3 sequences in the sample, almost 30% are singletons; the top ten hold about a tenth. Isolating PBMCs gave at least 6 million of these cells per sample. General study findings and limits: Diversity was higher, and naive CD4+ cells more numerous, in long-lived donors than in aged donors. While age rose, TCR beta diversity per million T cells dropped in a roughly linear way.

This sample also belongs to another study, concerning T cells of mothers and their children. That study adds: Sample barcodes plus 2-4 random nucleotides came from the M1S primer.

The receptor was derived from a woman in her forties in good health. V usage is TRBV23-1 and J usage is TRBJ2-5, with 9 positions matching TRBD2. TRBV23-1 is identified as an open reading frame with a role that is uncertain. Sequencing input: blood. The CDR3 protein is CASSQLNRTSEKTQYF. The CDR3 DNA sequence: TGCGCCAGCAGTCAACTCAATAGGACTAGCGAAAAGACCCAGTACTTC.